The present entry profiles one T cell receptor (beta chain) with its context. This entry is derived from a study of blood T cells in healthy people across ages. Isolating PBMCs gave at least 6.5 million of these cells per sample. Primed by a sample-barcoded 5' primer and a J-beta primer mix, a second PCR proceeded for about 6 to 12 cycles. TCRdb called the 5' RACE reads again in MiXCR, with one record for every CDR3 protein. The table shows more than 650,000 distinct CDR3 sequences, with 22% occurring only once. Germline V gene data show CDR1 as LNHDA and CDR2 as SQIVND (reference sequence). V was shortened by 7 bases and J by 3 bases, with 9 bases between the two germline ends. This CDR3 is 13 amino acids long.

Input material: blood. The receptor comes from a man in his 70s in good health. The J gene is TRBJ1-4, the V gene TRBV19; D remains ambiguous. This CDR3 reads CASMNAANEKLFF. The CDR3 region has the DNA TGTGCCAGTATGAATGCGGCTAATGAAAAACTGTTTTTT.